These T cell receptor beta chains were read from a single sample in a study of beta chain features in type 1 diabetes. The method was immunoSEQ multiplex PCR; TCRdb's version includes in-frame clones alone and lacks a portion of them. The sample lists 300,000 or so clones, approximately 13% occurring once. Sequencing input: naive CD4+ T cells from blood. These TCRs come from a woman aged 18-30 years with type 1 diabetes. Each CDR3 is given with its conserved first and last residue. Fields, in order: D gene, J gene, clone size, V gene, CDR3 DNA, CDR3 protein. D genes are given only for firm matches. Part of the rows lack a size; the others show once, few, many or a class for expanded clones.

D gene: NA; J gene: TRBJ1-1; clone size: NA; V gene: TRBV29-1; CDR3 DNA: TGCAGCGCGCTGGGCCAGGGTGACACTGAAGCTTTCTTT; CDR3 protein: CSALGQGDTEAFF
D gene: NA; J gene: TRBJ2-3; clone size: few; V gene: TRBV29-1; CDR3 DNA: TGCAGCGTTGGTCATCTGGGGGCGGGAGCAGATACGCAGTATTTT; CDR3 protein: CSVGHLGAGADTQYF
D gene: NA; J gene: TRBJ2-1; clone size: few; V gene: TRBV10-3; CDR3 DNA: TGTGCCATCAGGCCCCAGGGGCATGAGCAGTTCTTC; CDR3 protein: CAIRPQGHEQFF
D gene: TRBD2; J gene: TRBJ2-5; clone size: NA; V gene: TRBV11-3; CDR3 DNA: TGTGCCAGCAGGGCGGGAGTTGAGACCCAGTACTTC; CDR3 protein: CASRAGVETQYF
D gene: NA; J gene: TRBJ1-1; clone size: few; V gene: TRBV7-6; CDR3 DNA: TGTGCCAGCAGCTTAGGGCTGGTTAGCAGCGAAGCTTTCTTT; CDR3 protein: CASSLGLVSSEAFF
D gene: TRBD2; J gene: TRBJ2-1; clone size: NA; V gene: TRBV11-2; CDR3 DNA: TGTGCCAGCAGCTCTGGACTAGCGGTGTACAATGAGCAGTTCTTC; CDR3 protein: CASSSGLAVYNEQFF
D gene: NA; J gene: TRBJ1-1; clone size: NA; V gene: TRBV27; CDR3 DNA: TGTGCCAGCAGTTATCAGGGAACATACACTGAAGCTTTCTTT; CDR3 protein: CASSYQGTYTEAFF
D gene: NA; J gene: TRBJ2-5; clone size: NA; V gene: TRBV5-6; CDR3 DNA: TGTGCCAGCAGCTATGGACTACGGCAAGAGACCCAGTACTTC; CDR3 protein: CASSYGLRQETQYF
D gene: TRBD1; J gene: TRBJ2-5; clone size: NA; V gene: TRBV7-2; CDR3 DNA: TGTGCCAGCAGCTCCGGGACAGGGGTAGAGACCCAGTACTTC; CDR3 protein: CASSSGTGVETQYF
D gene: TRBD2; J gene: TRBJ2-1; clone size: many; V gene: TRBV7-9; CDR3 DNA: TGTGCCAGCGGGGTGGGACTAGCGCCCTTCTTC; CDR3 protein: CASGVGLAPFF
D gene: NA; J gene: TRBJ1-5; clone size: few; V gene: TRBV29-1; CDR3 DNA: TGCAGCGTTGCGGACTACATAAATCAGCCCCAGCATTTT; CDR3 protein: CSVADYINQPQHF
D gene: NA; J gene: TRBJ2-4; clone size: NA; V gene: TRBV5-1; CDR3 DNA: TGCGCCAGCAGCTTGGGGACAGAAGGGGACATTCAGTACTTC; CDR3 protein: CASSLGTEGDIQYF
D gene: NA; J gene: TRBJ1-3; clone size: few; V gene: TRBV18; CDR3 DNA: TGTGCCAGCTCACCGAGGGAGAGCTCTGGAAACACCATATATTTT; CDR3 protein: CASSPRESSGNTIYF
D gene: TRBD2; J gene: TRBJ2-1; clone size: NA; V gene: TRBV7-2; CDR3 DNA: TGTGCCAGCAGCTGGGAGGGACTAGCGGAGCAGTTCTTC; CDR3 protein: CASSWEGLAEQFF
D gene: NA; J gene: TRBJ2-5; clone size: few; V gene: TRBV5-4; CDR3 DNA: TGTGCCAGCGGACCGGGCTCCGCGGGCCAAGAGACCCAGTACTTC; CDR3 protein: CASGPGSAGQETQYF
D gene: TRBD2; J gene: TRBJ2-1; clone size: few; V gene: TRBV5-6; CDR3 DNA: TGTGCCAGCAGCTTGGGCGGGGGGACGGGTTCCAGGCTACATGAGCAGTTCTTC; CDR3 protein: CASSLGGGTGSRLHEQFF
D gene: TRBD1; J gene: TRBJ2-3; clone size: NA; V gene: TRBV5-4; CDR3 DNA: TGTGCCAGCAGCTCACAGGGGGCAACAGATACGCAGTATTTT; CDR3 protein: CASSSQGATDTQYF
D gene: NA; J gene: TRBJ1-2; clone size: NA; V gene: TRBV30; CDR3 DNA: TGTGCCTGGAGTTTGGGGAGCGGAGTCTATGGCTACACCTTC; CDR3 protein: CAWSLGSGVYGYTF
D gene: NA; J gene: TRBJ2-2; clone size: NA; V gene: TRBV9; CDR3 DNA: TGTGCCAGCAGCCTCAGGGTTAGCGGGGAGCTGTTTTTT; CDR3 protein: CASSLRVSGELFF
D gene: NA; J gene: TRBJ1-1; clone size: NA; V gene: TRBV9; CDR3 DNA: TGTGCCAGCAGCCGCGCCTCGAACACTGAAGCTTTCTTT; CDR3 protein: CASSRASNTEAFF
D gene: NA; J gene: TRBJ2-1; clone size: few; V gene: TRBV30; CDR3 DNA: TGTGCCTGGAGGATTGTAGCTCGTCGCGAGCAGTTCTTC; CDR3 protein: CAWRIVARREQFF
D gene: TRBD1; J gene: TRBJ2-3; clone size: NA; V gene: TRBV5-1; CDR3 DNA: TGCGCCAGCAGCTTGGCCGGGTCAGGGGGTAGCACAGATACGCAGTATTTT; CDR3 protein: CASSLAGSGGSTDTQYF
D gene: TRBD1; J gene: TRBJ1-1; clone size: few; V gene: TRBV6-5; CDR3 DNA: TGTGCCAGCAGACCGGACAGGGTGCTGAACACTGAAGCTTTCTTT; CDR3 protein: CASRPDRVLNTEAFF
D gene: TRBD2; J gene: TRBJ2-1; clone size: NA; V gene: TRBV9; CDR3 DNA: TGTGCCAGCAGCGTTAGCGGGAGGGCCTTTGGGGAGCAGTTCTTC; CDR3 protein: CASSVSGRAFGEQFF
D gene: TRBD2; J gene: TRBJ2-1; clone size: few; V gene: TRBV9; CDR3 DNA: TGTGCCAGCAGCGCCGGCCAATTAGCGGGAGGCCACAATGAGCAGTTCTTC; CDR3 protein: CASSAGQLAGGHNEQFF
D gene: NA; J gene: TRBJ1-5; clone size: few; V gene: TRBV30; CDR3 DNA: TGTGCCTGGAGTGGAGCCAATCAGCCCCAGCATTTT; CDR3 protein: CAWSGANQPQHF
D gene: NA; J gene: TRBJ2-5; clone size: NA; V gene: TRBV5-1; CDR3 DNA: TGCGCCAGCAGCCTAGGACTACAAGAGACCCAGTACTTC; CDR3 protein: CASSLGLQETQYF
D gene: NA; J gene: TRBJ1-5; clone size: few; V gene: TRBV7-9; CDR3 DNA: TGTGCCAGCAGCCCGCAATCGGATCAGCCCCAGCATTTT; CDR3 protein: CASSPQSDQPQHF
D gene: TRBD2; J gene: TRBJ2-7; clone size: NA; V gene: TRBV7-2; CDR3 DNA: TGTGCCAGCAGCTTGGGACTAGCGGGGATCTACGAGCAGTACTTC; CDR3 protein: CASSLGLAGIYEQYF
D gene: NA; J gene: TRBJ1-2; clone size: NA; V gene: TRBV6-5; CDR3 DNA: TGTGCCAGTGCGCCAGGGATAGCCTATGGCTACACCTTC; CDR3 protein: CASAPGIAYGYTF
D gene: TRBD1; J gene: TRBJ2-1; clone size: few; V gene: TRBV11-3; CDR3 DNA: TGTGCCAGCAGTCCAGGGGGAGCTTACAATGAGCAGTTCTTC; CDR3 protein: CASSPGGAYNEQFF
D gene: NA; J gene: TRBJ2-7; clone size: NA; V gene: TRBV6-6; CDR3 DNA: TGTGCCAGCCGTAGTCTGCTGAGCTCCTACGAGCAGTACTTC; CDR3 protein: CASRSLLSSYEQYF
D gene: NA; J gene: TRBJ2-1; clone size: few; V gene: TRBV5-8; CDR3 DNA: TGTGCCAGCAGCTTGACAGGGATCGGGGATGAGCAGTTCTTC; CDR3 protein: CASSLTGIGDEQFF
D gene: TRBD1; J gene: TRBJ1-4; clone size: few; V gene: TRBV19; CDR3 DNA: TGTGCCAGTAGAAGACAGGGGGAAAAACTGTTTTTT; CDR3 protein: CASRRQGEKLFF
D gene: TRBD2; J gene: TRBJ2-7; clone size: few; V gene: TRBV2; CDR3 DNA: TGTGCCAGCGGGGGGGTCTACGAGCAGTACTTC; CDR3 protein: CASGGVYEQYF
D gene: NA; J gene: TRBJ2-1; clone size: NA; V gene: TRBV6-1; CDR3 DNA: TGTGCCAGCCTAGGTCCCGCAGGGTTATGGGATGAGCAGTTCTTC; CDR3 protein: CASLGPAGLWDEQFF
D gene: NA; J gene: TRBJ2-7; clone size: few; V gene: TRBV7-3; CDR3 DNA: TGTGCCAGCAGCTTAGGGCGGGCGGGGACCTACGAGCAGTACTTC; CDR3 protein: CASSLGRAGTYEQYF
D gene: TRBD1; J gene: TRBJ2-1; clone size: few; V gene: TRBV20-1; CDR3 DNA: TGCAGTGCCTACTGGGACAGGGAGCAGTTCTTC; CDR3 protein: CSAYWDREQFF
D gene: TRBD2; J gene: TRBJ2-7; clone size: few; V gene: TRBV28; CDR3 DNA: TGTGCCAGCAGTTTAGCGGGGGATTCCTACGAGCAGTACTTC; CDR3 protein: CASSLAGDSYEQYF
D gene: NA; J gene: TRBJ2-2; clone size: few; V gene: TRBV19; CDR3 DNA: TGTGCCAGTGATCGCCGCTGGGGGCACACCGGGGAGCTGTTTTTT; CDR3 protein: CASDRRWGHTGELFF
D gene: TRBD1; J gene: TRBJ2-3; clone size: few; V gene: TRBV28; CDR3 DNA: TGTGCCAGCAGTTTTCGGGGACAGGGGTCAGATACGCAGTATTTT; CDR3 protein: CASSFRGQGSDTQYF
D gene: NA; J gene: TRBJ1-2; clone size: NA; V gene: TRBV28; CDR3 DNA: TGTGCCAGTAACGCTGTGAGGGCCTATGGCTACACCTTC; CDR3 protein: CASNAVRAYGYTF
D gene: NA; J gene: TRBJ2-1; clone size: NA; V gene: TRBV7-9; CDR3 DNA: TGTGCCAGCAGCTTAGCCTCACTAGCAGACAATGAGCAGTTCTTC; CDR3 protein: CASSLASLADNEQFF
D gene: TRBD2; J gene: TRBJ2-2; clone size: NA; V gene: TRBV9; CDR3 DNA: TGTGCCAGCAGCGTAGGTGTAGCGGGAGTCGCCGGGGAGCTGTTTTTT; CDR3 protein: CASSVGVAGVAGELFF
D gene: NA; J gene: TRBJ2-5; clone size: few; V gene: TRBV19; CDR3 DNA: TGTGCCAGTAGTATAGGAGGAGGGTCGGGTGAGACCCAGTACTTC; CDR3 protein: CASSIGGGSGETQYF
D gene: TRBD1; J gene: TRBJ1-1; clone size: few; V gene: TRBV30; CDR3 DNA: TGTGCCTGGAGACAGGGGACCAACACTGAAGCTTTCTTT; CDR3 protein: CAWRQGTNTEAFF
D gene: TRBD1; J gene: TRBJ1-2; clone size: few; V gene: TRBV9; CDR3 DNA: TGTGCCAGCAGCGGAATGGACAGGGGGCATGGCTACACCTTC; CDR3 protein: CASSGMDRGHGYTF
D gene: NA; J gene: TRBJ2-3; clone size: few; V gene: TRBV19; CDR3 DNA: TGTGCCAGTAGTATGGTGGCAGGGAAGGTCGATACGCAGTATTTT; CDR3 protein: CASSMVAGKVDTQYF
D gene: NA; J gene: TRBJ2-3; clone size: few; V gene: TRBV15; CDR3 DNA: TGTGCCACCAGCAGAGATCAGGTGACAGATACGCAGTATTTT; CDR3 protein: CATSRDQVTDTQYF
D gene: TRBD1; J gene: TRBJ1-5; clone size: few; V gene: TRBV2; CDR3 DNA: TGTGCCAGCGGGGGACAGACCCAAATAAGCAATCAGCCCCAGCATTTT; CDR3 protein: CASGGQTQISNQPQHF